This T cell receptor beta chain was profiled in a study of T cell responses to AZD1222 COVID-19 vaccine. Profiled with immunoSEQ multiplex PCR; TCRdb holds only in-frame clones, not every one. Of about 130,000 clones listed, over 85% are singletons. This TCR was recovered from an adult in good health. The sample consisted of peripheral blood, taken on day 0 of AZD1222 vaccination.

The CDR3 DNA is TGTGCCAGCAAGACGGGCCCCGTAGGTGTCATTCAGTACTTC. The encoded protein is CASKTGPVGVIQYF. J is TRBJ2-4 and V is TRBV2; D uncertain. With 7 bases removed from V and 9 bases from J, the gap between germline ends came to 19 bases. Germline V lookup: CDR1 SNHLY, CDR2 FYNNEI. The CDR3 spans 14 residues.